This T cell receptor (beta chain) derives from a study of blood T cell repertoires in COVID-19. Study-level information: Spain, Italy and the United States supplied samples that represented acute and convalescent COVID-19. T cells, B-cell-depleted T cells, or PBMCs provided the cDNA or gDNA that served as material.

The CDR3 runs to 14 residues. CDR1 and CDR2 from the germline V gene are SGHAT and FQNNGV. V gave up 3 bases and J gave up 2 bases, with 11 bases separating them. In the original analysis: Amplified reference gene primers provided the basis for estimating nucleated cell counts. Some clones are missing from TCRdb's copy, which holds only in-frame ones; the method was immunoSEQ multiplex PCR. The V and J calls and clone size come from that table; D and trimming were worked out from the DNA. The table lists 140,000 to 150,000 clones, over 85% of them singletons, with 1.5% to 2% in the top ten. The rearrangement links TRBV11-2 to TRBJ2-7; a possible D gene is TRBD1 (6 bases). The source material was peripheral blood. The clonotype originates from a human donor in a cohort sampled during active COVID-19. The CDR3 is CASSLLGQTYEQYF. The DNA of the CDR3 is TGTGCCAGCAGCTTGCTCGGACAGACCTACGAGCAGTACTTC.